This TCR beta chain was identified in a study of OX40 agonist ivuxolimab in advanced cancers. Measured with immunoSEQ multiplex PCR; TCRdb has only the in-frame clones, and not every one. Of over 55,000 clones listed, about 81% are singletons. The CDR3 extends over 14 amino acids. The germline V gene encodes CDR1 SEHNR and CDR2 FQNEAQ (reference sequence). Trimming took off 4 bases at V and 4 bases at J, with 11 bases between the two ends. People who had autoimmune disease history or systemic immunosuppression were excluded. General study points: Nonresponders, in some cases, also had low normalized T-cell clonal expansion. Relative to CD4+, CD8+ T cells held more expanded clones on average.

Concerning this clone itself: What it binds is unknown.

The chain joins TRBV7-9 to TRBJ1-3; D not resolved. This TCR was sampled from an adult with an advanced solid tumor such as melanoma, head and neck, liver or kidney cancer. This material consisted of CD4+ or CD8+ T cells sorted from blood, taken in a trial of the OX40 agonist ivuxolimab. Here the CDR3 reads CASSSDKGGNTIYF. The CDR3 DNA sequence: TGTGCCAGCAGCTCCGACAAAGGGGGAAACACCATATATTTT.